Reported below is one T cell receptor beta chain. In the authors' methods: Amplification with reference gene primers provided the estimates of nucleated cell counts. Sequenced by immunoSEQ multiplex PCR; TCRdb stores in-frame clones only, minus some. V and J calls plus clone size are reproduced from that table; the DNA served to infer D and trimming. The table records roughly 80,000 clones, around 88% of them present only once. This sample was taken from a study of blood T cell repertoires in COVID-19. The overall study: The United States, Italy and Spain were the sources of the acute and convalescent COVID-19 samples. PBMCs, B-cell-depleted T cells, or T cells provided the cDNA or gDNA that made up the material.

Germline V lookup: CDR1 MDHEN, CDR2 SYDVKM. Trimming took off 4 bases at V and 4 bases at J, with 20 bases between the two ends. The CDR3 has 17 amino acids. V gene TRBV28 combines with J gene TRBJ1-3; a weak D match, TRBD1 (6 bases). The sequence derives from a woman older than 75 with active or convalescent COVID-19. The sample taken for sequencing was peripheral blood. Here the CDR3 reads CASSSGLVWGRGNTIYF. The CDR3 bases are TGTGCCAGCAGTTCGGGGTTGGTATGGGGGCGAGGAAACACCATATATTTT. The full variable domain, in which reference TRBV28 and TRBJ1-3 provide the parts outside the CDR3, is DVKVTQSSRYLVKRTGEKVFLECVQDMDHENMFWYRQDPGLGLRLIYFSYDVKMKEKGDIPEGYSVSREKKERFSLILESASTNQTSMYLCASSSGLVWGRGNTIYFGEGSWLTVV.